Sequencing of this TCR beta chain was carried out in a study of T-cell memory formation after mild COVID-19. Whole-study results and caveats: That cross-reactive memory joined was suggested by some responding clones appearing in pre-infection memory.

TCRdb fed the 5' RACE reads into MiXCR, producing one record per CDR3 protein. The sample includes 350,000 to 450,000 distinct CDR3 sequences, approximately 24% of them seen just once. Germline values: CDR1 SGHTA, CDR2 FQGTGA. V was trimmed by 4 bases and J by 5 bases, leaving 12 bases between them. This CDR3 comprises 14 residues. Comment on this clonotype: Antigen specificity is unknown.

The clonotype originates from an adult woman who had mild COVID-19 (a few samples of this study predate the infection). Cell type and time point are not known. Material: PBMCs or a T cell subset sorted from them (not recorded which). The J gene is TRBJ2-1, the V gene TRBV7-3; D is unresolved. The CDR3 DNA reads TGTGCCAGCAGCTCCACCTCGGACCACAATGAGCAGTTCTTC. Translated: CASSSTSDHNEQFF.